This T cell receptor (beta chain) was sequenced during a study of CD8 T cells in ankylosing spondylitis. Whole-study results and caveats: In ankylosing spondylitis blood, a motif of 7 to 9 highly homologous TCR beta variants appeared characteristic. Disease-linked clones were reportedly significantly enriched in matched ankylosing spondylitis synovial fluid.

This CDR3 has 17 residues. Germline V CDR1 and CDR2: SGHRS, YFSETQ. V dropped 4 bases and J dropped 0; count of bases not matched to a gene: 12. Details on this clonotype: Its matching antigen is unknown.

TCRdb independently ran MiXCR on the 5' RACE reads; one entry per CDR3 protein. The sample carries roughly 150,000 distinct CDR3 sequences, around a third recorded once. Sample: synovial fluid, either unsorted or a sorted T cell fraction (not recorded which). The TCR comes from a male donor with ankylosing spondylitis. This rearrangement joins TRBV5-1 to TRBJ2-7; 8 nucleotides agree with TRBD1. The chain's CDR3 is CASSKRQTGGSSYEQYF. CDR3 in DNA: TGCGCCAGCAGCAAAAGACAAACAGGGGGGTCCTCCTACGAGCAGTACTTC. The whole variable domain, filled in from reference TRBV5-1 and TRBJ2-7, reads KAGVTQTPRYLIKTRGQQVTLSCSPISGHRSVSWYQQTPGQGLQFLFEYFSETQRNKGNFPGRFSGRQFSNSRSEMNVSTLELGDSALYLCASSKRQTGGSSYEQYFGPGTRLTVT.